This T cell receptor beta chain was recorded in a study of beta chain features in type 1 diabetes. Turning to the study itself: There were some 100,000,000 sorted cells examined across all samples.

Sequenced material consisted of expressed TCRB transcripts (all of the isolated RNA was reverse transcribed). Measured with immunoSEQ multiplex PCR; TCRdb has only the in-frame clones, and not every one. The sample lists approximately 260,000 clones; around 21% were seen once. V was clipped by 5 bases and J by 9 bases, with 22 bases between them. Per the germline V gene, CDR1 is SGHVS and CDR2 is FQNEAQ. This CDR3 has 15 amino acids. Overall study results and limits: In every one of the four CD4+ subsets, TCRB CDR3s were moderately but significantly shorter in Type 1 diabetes patients.

As for this clone: Antigen unknown.

The V and J genes are TRBV7-8 and TRBJ2-5, with D possibly being TRBD2 (6 bases). The sequenced material came from naive CD4+ T cells from blood. The clonotype was recovered from a woman in her thirties or forties with type 1 diabetes. The CDR3 nucleotides read TGTGCCAGCAGCCGGACCGGGGTCGACGGAGGGGCCCAGTACTTC. Translation gives CASSRTGVDGGAQYF.